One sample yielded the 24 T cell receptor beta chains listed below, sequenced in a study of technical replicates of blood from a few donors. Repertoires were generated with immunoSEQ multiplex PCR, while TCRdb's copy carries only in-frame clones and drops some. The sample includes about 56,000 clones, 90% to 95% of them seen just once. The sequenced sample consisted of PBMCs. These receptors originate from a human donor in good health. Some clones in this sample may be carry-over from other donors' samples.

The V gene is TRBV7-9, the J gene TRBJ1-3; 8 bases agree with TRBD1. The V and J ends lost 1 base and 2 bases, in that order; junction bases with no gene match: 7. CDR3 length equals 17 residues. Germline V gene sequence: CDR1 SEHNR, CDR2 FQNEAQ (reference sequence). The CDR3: CASSLGTQGAAGNTIYF. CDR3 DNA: TGTGCCAGCAGCTTAGGGACTCAGGGGGCGGCTGGAAACACCATATATTTT.

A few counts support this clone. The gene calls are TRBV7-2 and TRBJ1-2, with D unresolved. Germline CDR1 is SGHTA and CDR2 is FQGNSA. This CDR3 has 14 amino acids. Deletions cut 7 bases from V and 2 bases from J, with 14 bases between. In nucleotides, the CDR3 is TGTGCCAGCAACCGTTCGCCCGGGAACTATGGCTACACCTTC. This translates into CASNRSPGNYGYTF.

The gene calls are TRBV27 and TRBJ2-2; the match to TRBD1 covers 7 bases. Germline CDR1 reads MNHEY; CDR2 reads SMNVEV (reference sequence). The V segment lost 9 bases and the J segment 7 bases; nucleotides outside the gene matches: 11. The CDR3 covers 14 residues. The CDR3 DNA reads TGTGCCAGTATAAAACAGGGGATAGACGGGGAGCTGTTTTTT. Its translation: CASIKQGIDGELFF.

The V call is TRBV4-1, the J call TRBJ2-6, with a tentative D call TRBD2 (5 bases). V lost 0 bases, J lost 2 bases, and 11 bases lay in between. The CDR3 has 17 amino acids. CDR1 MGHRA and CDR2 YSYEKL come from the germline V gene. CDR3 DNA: TGCGCCAGCAGCCAAGATTTCAAGGGAGCTGGGGCCAACGTCCTGACTTTC. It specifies CASSQDFKGAGANVLTF.

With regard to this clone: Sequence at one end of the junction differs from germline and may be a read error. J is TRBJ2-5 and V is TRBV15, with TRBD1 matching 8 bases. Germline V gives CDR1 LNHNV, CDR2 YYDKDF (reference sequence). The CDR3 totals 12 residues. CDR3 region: CATSRDRTGPNF. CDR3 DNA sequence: TGTGCCACCAGCAGAGATAGGACAGGGCCGAACTTC. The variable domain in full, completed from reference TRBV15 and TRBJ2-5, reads DAMVIQNPRYQVTQFGKPVTLSCSQTLNHNVMYWYQQKSSQAPKLLFHYYDKDFNNEADTPDNFQSRRPNTSFCFLDIRSPGLGDTAMYLCATSRDRTGPNFGPGTRLLVL.

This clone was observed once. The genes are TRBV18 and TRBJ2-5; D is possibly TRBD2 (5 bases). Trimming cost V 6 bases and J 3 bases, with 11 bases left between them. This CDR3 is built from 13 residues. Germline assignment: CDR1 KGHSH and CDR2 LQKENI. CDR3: CASSQVGKETQYF. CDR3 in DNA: TGTGCCAGCTCCCAGGTCGGGAAAGAGACCCAGTACTTC.

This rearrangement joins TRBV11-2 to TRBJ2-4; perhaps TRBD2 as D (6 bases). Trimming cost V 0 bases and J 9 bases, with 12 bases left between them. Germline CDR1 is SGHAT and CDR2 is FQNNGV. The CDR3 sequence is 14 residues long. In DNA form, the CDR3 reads TGTGCCAGCAGCTTAGATTGGAGGGGCACCATTCAGTACTTC. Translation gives CASSLDWRGTIQYF.

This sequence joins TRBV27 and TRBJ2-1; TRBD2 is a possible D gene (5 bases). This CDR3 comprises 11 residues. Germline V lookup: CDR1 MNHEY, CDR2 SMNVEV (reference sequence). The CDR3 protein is CADYTYNEQFF. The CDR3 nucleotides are TGTGCTGACTACACCTACAATGAGCAGTTCTTC.

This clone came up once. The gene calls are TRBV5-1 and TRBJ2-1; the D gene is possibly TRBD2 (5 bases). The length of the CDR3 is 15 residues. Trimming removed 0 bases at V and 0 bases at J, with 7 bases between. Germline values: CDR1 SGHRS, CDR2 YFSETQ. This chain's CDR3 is CASSLVGNSYNEQFF. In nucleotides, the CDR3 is TGCGCCAGCAGCTTGGTCGGGAACTCCTACAATGAGCAGTTCTTC. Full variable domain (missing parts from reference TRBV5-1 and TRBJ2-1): KAGVTQTPRYLIKTRGQQVTLSCSPISGHRSVSWYQQTPGQGLQFLFEYFSETQRNKGNFPGRFSGRQFSNSRSEMNVSTLELGDSALYLCASSLVGNSYNEQFFGPGTRLTVL.

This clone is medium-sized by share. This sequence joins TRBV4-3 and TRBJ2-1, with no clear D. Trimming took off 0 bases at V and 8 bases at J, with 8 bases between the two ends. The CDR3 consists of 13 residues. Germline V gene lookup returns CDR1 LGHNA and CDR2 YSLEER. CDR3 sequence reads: CASSQDRRDEQFF. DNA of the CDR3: TGCGCCAGCAGCCAAGATCGCCGGGATGAGCAGTTCTTC.

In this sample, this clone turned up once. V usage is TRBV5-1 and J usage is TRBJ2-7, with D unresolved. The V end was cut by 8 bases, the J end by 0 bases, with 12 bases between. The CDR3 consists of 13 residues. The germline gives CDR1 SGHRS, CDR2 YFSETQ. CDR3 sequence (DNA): TGCGCCAGTGCTTTTAGCCGCTCCTACGAGCAGTACTTC. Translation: CASAFSRSYEQYF.

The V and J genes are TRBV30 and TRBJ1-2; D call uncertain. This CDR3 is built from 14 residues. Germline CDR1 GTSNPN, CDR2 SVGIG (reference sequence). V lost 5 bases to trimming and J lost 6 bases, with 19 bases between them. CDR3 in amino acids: CAWGPGLGRNGYTF. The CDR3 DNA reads TGTGCCTGGGGACCCGGATTGGGGAGGAATGGCTACACCTTC.

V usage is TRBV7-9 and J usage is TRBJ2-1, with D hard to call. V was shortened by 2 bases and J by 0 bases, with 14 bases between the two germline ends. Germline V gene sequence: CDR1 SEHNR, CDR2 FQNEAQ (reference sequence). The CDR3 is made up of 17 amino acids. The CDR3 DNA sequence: TGTGCCAGCAGCTTAATTTTTGGATGGAGCTCCTACAATGAGCAGTTCTTC. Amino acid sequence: CASSLIFGWSSYNEQFF.

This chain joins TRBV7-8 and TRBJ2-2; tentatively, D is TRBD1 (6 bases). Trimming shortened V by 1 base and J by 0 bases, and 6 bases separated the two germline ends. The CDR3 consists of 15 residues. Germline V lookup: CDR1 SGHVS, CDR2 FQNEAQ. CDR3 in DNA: TGTGCCAGCAGCTTAGACAGGGCGAACACCGGGGAGCTGTTTTTT. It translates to CASSLDRANTGELFF.

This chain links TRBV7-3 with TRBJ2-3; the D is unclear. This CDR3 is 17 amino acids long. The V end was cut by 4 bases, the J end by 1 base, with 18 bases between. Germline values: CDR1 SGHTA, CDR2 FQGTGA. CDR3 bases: TGTGCCAGCAGCTCCCATCCATGGCTCACCGGCACAGATACGCAGTATTTT. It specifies CASSSHPWLTGTDTQYF.

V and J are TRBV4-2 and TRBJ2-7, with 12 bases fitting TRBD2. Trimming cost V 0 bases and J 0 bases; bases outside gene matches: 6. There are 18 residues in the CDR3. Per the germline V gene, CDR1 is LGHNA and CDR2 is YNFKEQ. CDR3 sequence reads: CASSQDASTSGSSYEQYF. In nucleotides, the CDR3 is TGTGCCAGCAGCCAAGATGCCTCGACTAGCGGGAGCTCCTACGAGCAGTACTTC.

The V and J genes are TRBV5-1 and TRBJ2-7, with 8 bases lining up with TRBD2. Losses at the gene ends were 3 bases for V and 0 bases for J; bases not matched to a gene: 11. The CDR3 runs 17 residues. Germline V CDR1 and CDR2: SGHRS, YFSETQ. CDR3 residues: CASSSHRLAPRSYEQYF. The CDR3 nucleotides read TGCGCCAGCAGCTCCCACCGACTAGCGCCCCGCTCCTACGAGCAGTACTTC.

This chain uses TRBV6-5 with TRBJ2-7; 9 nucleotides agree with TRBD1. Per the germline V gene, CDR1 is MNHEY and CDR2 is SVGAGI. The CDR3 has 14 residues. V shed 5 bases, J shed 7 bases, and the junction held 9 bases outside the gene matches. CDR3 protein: CASSQRDRVVEQYF. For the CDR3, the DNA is TGTGCCAGCAGTCAACGGGACAGGGTGGTTGAGCAGTACTTC.

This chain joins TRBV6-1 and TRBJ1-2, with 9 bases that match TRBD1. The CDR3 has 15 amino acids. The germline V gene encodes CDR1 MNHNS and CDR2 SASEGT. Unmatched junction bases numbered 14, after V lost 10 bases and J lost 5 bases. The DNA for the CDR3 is TGTGCCATAGGACAGGGGACCTCCGTGGGGTATGGCTACACCTTC. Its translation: CAIGQGTSVGYGYTF.

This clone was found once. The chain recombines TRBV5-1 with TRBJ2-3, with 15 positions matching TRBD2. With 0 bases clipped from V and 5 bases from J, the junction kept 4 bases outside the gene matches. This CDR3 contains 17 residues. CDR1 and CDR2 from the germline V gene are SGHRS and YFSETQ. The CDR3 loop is CASSLGTSGRALDTQYF. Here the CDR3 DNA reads TGCGCCAGCAGCTTGGGGACTAGCGGGAGGGCCCTAGATACGCAGTATTTT.

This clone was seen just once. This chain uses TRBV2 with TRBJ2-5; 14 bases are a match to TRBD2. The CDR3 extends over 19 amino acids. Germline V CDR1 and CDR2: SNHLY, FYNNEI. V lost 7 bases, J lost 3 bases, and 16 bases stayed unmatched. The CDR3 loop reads CASTPKGTSGRIDEETQYF. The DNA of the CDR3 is TGTGCCAGCACTCCAAAAGGGACTAGCGGGAGAATTGACGAAGAGACCCAGTACTTC.

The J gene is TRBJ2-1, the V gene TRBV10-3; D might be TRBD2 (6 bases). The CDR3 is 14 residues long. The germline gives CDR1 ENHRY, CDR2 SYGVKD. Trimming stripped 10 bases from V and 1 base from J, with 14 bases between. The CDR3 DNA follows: TGTGCCAGCAGCGTAGGGAGGTCCTACAATGAGCAGTTCTTC. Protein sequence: CASSVGRSYNEQFF.

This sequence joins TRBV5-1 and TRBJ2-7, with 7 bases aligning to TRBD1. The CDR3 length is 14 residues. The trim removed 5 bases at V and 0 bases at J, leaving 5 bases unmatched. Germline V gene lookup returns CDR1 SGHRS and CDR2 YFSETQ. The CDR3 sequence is CASSTGEGSYEQYF. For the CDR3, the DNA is TGCGCCAGCAGTACAGGGGAAGGCTCCTACGAGCAGTACTTC.

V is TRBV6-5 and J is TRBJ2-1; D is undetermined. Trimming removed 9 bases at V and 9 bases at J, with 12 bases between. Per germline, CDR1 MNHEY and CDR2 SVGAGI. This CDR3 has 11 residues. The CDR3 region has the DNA TGTGCCAGTCGACTCGGTTTTGAGCAGTTCTTC. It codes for CASRLGFEQFF.